This TCR beta chain comes out of a study of blood T cell repertoires in COVID-19. Germline trimming cut 4 bases from V and 3 bases from J; bases unmatched to any gene: 9. Germline V gives CDR1 MGHRA, CDR2 YSYEKL. CDR3 length: 16 amino acids. Only in-frame clones appear in the TCRdb table, and some are missing; sequencing was by immunoSEQ multiplex PCR. Seen here are about 360,000 clones, 86% observed once, and the top ten hold about 7.1%. This clone was recorded once. The chain employs TRBV4-1 and TRBJ1-5; 7 bases match TRBD1. The receptor's source is a woman aged 55 to 70 with COVID-19, enrolled during active disease. The specimen was peripheral blood. The CDR3 nucleotides read TGCGCCAGCAGCCCGGGAGAACAGGGGAACAATCAGCCCCAGCATTTT. The encoded protein is CASSPGEQGNNQPQHF.